This T cell receptor (beta chain) was obtained from a study of blood T cells in healthy people across ages. Primers used in a second PCR of about 6 to 11 cycles were a sample-barcoded 5' primer and a J-beta primer mix. TCRdb called the 5' RACE reads again in MiXCR, with one record for every CDR3 protein. The sample records hundreds of thousands of distinct CDR3 sequences, 47% being singletons. Researchers collected ten milliliters of peripheral blood from every single donor. The CDR3 is made up of 20 amino acids. In germline, CDR1 is SEHNR, CDR2 FQNEAQ (reference sequence). V lost 5 bases, J lost 0 bases, and 27 bases lay in between.

The specimen sequenced was blood. This sequence joins TRBV7-9 and TRBJ2-3, with TRBD2 as a possible D gene (7 bases). The sequence was collected from a man older than 75 in good health. In DNA form, the CDR3 reads TGTGCCAGCAGCCGGTACCCCCGTAGGGGGGGCCCTATTAGCACAGATACGCAGTATTTT. This sequence encodes CASSRYPRRGGPISTDTQYF.